These T cell receptor beta chains were read from a single sample in a study of blood T cell repertoires in COVID-19. Clones were read by immunoSEQ multiplex PCR, and TCRdb kept only the in-frame ones, dropping some. The table lists roughly 97,000 clones, more than 75% of them singletons. Input material: peripheral blood. The origin of the receptors is a man in his sixties with acute or convalescent COVID-19. Each CDR3 is given with its conserved first and last residue. The order of the fields is D gene, clone size, J gene, V gene, CDR3 protein, CDR3 DNA. A D gene is named only where the DNA matches it firmly. Only part of the rows carry a size: once, few, many, or a class if the clone is expanded.

>TRBD1|once|TRBJ1-1|TRBV5-1
CASSARQGAAYTEAFF
TGCGCCAGCAGCGCAAGACAGGGGGCGGCGTACACTGAAGCTTTCTTT
>.|few|TRBJ2-5|TRBV6-5
CASSYSLAQVQETQYF
TGTGCCAGCAGTTACTCCCTAGCGCAGGTTCAAGAGACCCAGTACTTC
>.|.|TRBJ1-1|TRBV5-1
CASSGGMNTEAFF
TGCGCCAGCAGCGGAGGAATGAACACTGAAGCTTTCTTT
>.|.|TRBJ1-4|TRBV15
CATSRDGGARGEKLFF
TGTGCCACCAGCAGAGATGGAGGGGCCCGGGGTGAAAAACTGTTTTTT
>.|.|TRBJ2-7|TRBV4-1
CASSQDTSSDEQYF
TGCGCCAGCAGCCAAGATACTAGTTCGGACGAGCAGTACTTC
>TRBD2|.|TRBJ2-3|TRBV9
CASSVGGTSGVSANTQYF
TGTGCCAGCAGCGTAGGTGGGACTAGCGGGGTGAGCGCAAATACGCAGTATTTT
>.|few|TRBJ1-2|TRBV7-9
CASSLASYGYTF
TGTGCCAGCAGCTTGGCCTCGTATGGCTACACCTTC
>.|.|TRBJ1-4|TRBV7-2
CASSLVTAATNEKLFF
TGTGCCAGCAGCTTAGTGACAGCTGCAACTAATGAAAAACTGTTTTTT
>.|.|TRBJ2-1|TRBV7-8
CASSRLGRDDEQFF
TGTGCCAGCAGCCGCCTCGGACGGGATGATGAGCAGTTCTTC
>.|once|TRBJ1-1|TRBV27
CASSFSGGTEAFF
TGTGCCAGCAGTTTCTCCGGGGGCACTGAAGCTTTCTTT
>TRBD1|.|TRBJ1-3|TRBV5-4
CASSLPQGGRGNTIYF
TGTGCCAGCAGCCTCCCCCAAGGGGGCAGGGGAAACACCATATATTTT
>TRBD2|few|TRBJ2-1|TRBV3-1/TRBV3-2
CASSQAGTSDEQFF
TGTGCCAGCAGCCAAGCCGGGACTAGCGATGAGCAGTTCTTC
>TRBD1|.|TRBJ2-7|TRBV5-5
CASSLVDRAIYEQYF
TGTGCCAGCAGCCTGGTGGACAGGGCCATTTACGAGCAGTACTTC
>.|few|TRBJ1-6|TRBV10-3
CAISVNRVISYNSPLHF
TGTGCCATCAGTGTGAACAGGGTAATTTCCTATAATTCACCCCTCCACTTT
>TRBD1|.|TRBJ1-2|TRBV9
CASSVETGGNYGYTF
TGTGCCAGCAGCGTGGAGACAGGGGGTAACTATGGCTACACCTTC
>.|.|TRBJ2-2|TRBV10-1
CASSPRVPLRVYTGELFF
TGCGCCAGCAGTCCCCGAGTCCCATTGCGGGTATACACCGGGGAGCTGTTTTTT
>TRBD1|few|TRBJ1-6|TRBV18
CASSSSRQGTYNSPLHF
TGTGCCAGCTCATCCAGCCGACAGGGTACCTATAATTCACCCCTCCACTTT
>.|few|TRBJ1-2|TRBV6-2/TRBV6-3
CASSPSKDYGYTF
TGTGCCAGCAGCCCGAGTAAAGACTATGGCTACACCTTC
>.|once|TRBJ1-1|TRBV11-2
CASTHPPGSVMNTEAFF
TGTGCCAGCACCCACCCGCCTGGGAGCGTCATGAACACTGAAGCTTTCTTT
>.|.|TRBJ1-4|TRBV5-1
CASSLVPGEKLFF
TGCGCCAGCAGCTTGGTACCAGGGGAAAAACTGTTTTTT